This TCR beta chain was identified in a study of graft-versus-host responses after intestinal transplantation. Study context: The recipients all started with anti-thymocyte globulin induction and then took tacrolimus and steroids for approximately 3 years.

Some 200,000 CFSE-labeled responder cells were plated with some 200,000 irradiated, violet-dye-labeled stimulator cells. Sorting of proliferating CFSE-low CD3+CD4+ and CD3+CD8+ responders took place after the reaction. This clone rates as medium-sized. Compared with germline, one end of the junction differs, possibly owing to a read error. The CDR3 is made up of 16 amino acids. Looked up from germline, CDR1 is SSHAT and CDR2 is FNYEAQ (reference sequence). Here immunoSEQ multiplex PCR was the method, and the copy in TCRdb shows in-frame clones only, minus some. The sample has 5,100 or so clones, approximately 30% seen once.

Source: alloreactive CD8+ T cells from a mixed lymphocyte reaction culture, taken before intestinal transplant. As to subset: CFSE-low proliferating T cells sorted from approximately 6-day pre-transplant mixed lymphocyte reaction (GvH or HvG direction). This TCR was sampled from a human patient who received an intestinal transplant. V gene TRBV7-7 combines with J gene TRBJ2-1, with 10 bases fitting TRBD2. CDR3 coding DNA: TGTGCTAGCAGCCCTCTAGGAGCGGGAGGGCGGGGTGAGCAGTTCTTC. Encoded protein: CASSPLGAGGRGEQFF.